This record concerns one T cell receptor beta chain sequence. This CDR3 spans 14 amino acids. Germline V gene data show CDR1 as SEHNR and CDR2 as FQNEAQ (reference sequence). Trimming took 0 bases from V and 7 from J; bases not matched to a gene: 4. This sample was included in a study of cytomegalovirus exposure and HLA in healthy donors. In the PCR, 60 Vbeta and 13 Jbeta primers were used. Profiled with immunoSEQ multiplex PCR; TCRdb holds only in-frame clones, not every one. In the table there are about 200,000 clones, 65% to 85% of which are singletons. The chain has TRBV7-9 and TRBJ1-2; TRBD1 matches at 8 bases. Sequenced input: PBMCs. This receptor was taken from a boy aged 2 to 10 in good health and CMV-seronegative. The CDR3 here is CASSLATGESGYTF. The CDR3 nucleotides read TGTGCCAGCAGCTTAGCGACAGGGGAGAGTGGCTACACCTTC.